What follows are 25 T cell receptor beta chains derived from one specimen sequenced in a study of blood T cell repertoires in COVID-19. The assay was immunoSEQ multiplex PCR, and TCRdb's table has in-frame clones only and misses some. The table includes about 370,000 clones, 70% to 90% detected once. Sequencing was done on a sample of peripheral blood. Receptors were obtained from a woman in her twenties or thirties with COVID-19, enrolled during active disease.

V gene TRBV28 combines with J gene TRBJ1-4, with a weak D call TRBD1 (5 bases). With 1 base removed from V and 0 bases from J, the gap between germline ends came to 9 bases. Per germline, CDR1 MDHEN and CDR2 SYDVKM. CDR3 length equals 16 residues. CDR3 residues: CASSLSGGATNEKLFF. The CDR3 region has the DNA TGTGCCAGCAGTTTATCCGGGGGAGCAACTAATGAAAAACTGTTTTTT.

The J gene is TRBJ2-7, the V gene TRBV3-1 (or the pseudogene TRBV3-2); D remains ambiguous. Trimming removed 1 base at V and 7 bases at J, with 14 bases between. Germline V lookup: CDR1 LGHDT, CDR2 YNNKEL (reference sequence). The CDR3 is made up of 14 amino acids. The CDR3 loop is CASSQVRQAREQYF. The CDR3 DNA reads TGTGCCAGCAGCCAAGTCCGTCAAGCACGGGAGCAGTACTTC.

This clone was seen a single time. The rearrangement uses TRBV5-1 and TRBJ2-5, with 11 bases lining up with TRBD2. Germline V gene data show CDR1 as SGHRS and CDR2 as YFSETQ. The CDR3 totals 16 residues. Losses at the gene ends were 4 bases for V and 2 bases for J; bases not matched to a gene: 7. The CDR3 spells CASSPLGLAAQETQYF. The CDR3 DNA reads as TGCGCCAGCAGCCCCTTGGGACTAGCGGCTCAAGAGACCCAGTACTTC.

The chain joins TRBV28 to TRBJ1-2; D gene unclear. The CDR3 is 15 amino acids. The germline V gene has CDR1 MDHEN and CDR2 SYDVKM. With 6 bases removed from V and 4 bases from J, the gap between germline ends came to 18 bases. In nucleotides, the CDR3 is TGTGCCAGCAGGGAAACCGGGTTATACCTCTATGGCTACACCTTC. It yields the protein CASRETGLYLYGYTF.

The CDR3 bases are TGTGCCACCAAAGCCTACTATAACTATGGCTACACCTTC. Translated: CATKAYYNYGYTF. The chain has TRBV2 and TRBJ1-2; D unresolved. Germline CDR1 and CDR2: SNHLY and FYNNEI. This CDR3 has 13 amino acids. Trimming shortened V by 10 bases and J by 1 base, and 13 bases separated the two germline ends.

The chain couples TRBV5-1 to TRBJ2-3; TRBD2 agrees at 11 bases. This CDR3 has 17 residues. Trimming cost V 4 bases and J 1 base; bases outside gene matches: 8. Germline CDR1 is SGHRS and CDR2 is YFSETQ. The CDR3 spells CASSKIAGGPGTDTQYF. As DNA, the CDR3 is TGCGCCAGCAGCAAAATAGCGGGAGGGCCAGGCACAGATACGCAGTATTTT.

J is TRBJ2-1 and V is TRBV7-9, with 7 positions matching TRBD1. V lost 1 base, J lost 5 bases, and 11 bases stayed unmatched. The CDR3 is 17 residues long. The germline V gene encodes CDR1 SEHNR and CDR2 FQNEAQ (reference sequence). The CDR3, as DNA: TGTGCCAGCAGCTTAGGAGGGGGCCCACTCCCACACAATGAGCAGTTCTTC. Encoded protein: CASSLGGGPLPHNEQFF. Using reference TRBV7-9 and TRBJ2-1 for the parts outside the CDR3, the full variable domain is DTGVSQNPRHKITKRGQNVTFRCDPISEHNRLYWYRQTLGQGPEFLTYFQNEAQLEKSRLLSDRFSAERPKGSFSTLEIQRTEQGDSAMYLCASSLGGGPLPHNEQFFGPGTRLTVL.

The chain uses TRBV6-2 or TRBV6-3 and TRBJ2-5; D might be TRBD2 (5 bases). The CDR3 contains 14 residues. The germline V and J ends were trimmed by 5 bases and 5 bases, with 15 bases remaining between them. The V gene's germline CDR1 is MNHEY and CDR2 SVGEGT. The CDR3 nucleotides read TGTGCCAGCAGTCTGACGGAGGAAGGGGAGACCCAGTACTTC. Translation gives CASSLTEEGETQYF.

This chain links TRBV9 with TRBJ1-2; a weak D match, TRBD1 (6 bases). Trimming left V 4 bases short and J 4 bases short, with 17 bases between. Germline lookup yields CDR1 SGDLS and CDR2 YYNGEE. This CDR3 has 15 amino acids. CDR3 protein: CASSLSGGQSYGYTF. The CDR3 DNA follows: TGTGCCAGCAGCCTCAGCGGGGGACAAAGCTATGGCTACACCTTC.

This clone was detected once. The gene calls are TRBV6-2 or TRBV6-3 and TRBJ2-2, with D tentatively TRBD1 (6 bases). This CDR3 region has 15 residues. Germline V gene data show CDR1 as MNHEY and CDR2 as SVGEGT. V was clipped by 3 bases and J by 6 bases, with 14 bases between them. This chain's CDR3 is CASSYRRGASGELFF. Here the CDR3 DNA reads TGTGCCAGCAGTTATCGCAGGGGCGCATCCGGGGAGCTGTTTTTT.

This chain links TRBV7-2 with TRBJ1-3; D uncertain. Per the germline V gene, CDR1 is SGHTA and CDR2 is FQGNSA. V lost 2 bases and J 0 bases, leaving 14 bases between the germline ends. The CDR3 has 17 residues. CDR3 DNA sequence: TGTGCCAGCAGCTTAAAGTCGCGGGGTTCCTCTGGAAACACCATATATTTT. Translating gives CASSLKSRGSSGNTIYF.

The CDR3 loop reads CASTGDRYEQYF. As DNA, the CDR3 is TGTGCCAGCACCGGGGACAGATACGAGCAGTACTTC. The chain recombines TRBV28 with TRBJ2-7; 7 bases align to TRBD1. V shed 7 bases, J shed 4 bases, and the junction held 4 bases outside the gene matches. This CDR3 contains 12 residues. The germline CDR1 and CDR2 sequences are MDHEN and SYDVKM.

The chain is built from TRBV3-1 (or the pseudogene TRBV3-2) and TRBJ1-2; 8 bases match TRBD1. Germline V gene sequence: CDR1 LGHDT, CDR2 YNNKEL (reference sequence). The V segment lost 5 bases and the J segment 6 bases; nucleotides outside the gene matches: 8. CDR3 length: 14 residues. CDR3 sequence (DNA): TGTGCCAGCAGCAGGACAGGGTCTAGCCATGGCTACACCTTC. Protein sequence: CASSRTGSSHGYTF.

This chain connects TRBV14 to TRBJ2-7, with 7 bases aligning to TRBD1. J gave up 3 bases and V 3 bases, and 2 bases lay outside the gene matches. This CDR3 contains 13 residues. Germline lookup yields CDR1 SGHDN and CDR2 FVKESK. The CDR3 region has the DNA TGTGCCAGCAGCCACCGACAGGGCTACGAGCAGTACTTC. Its translation: CASSHRQGYEQYF.

V gene TRBV9 combines with J gene TRBJ2-7, with 11 bases aligning to TRBD2. V dropped 6 bases and J dropped 5; count of bases not matched to a gene: 7. There are 14 residues in the CDR3. Germline CDR1 is SGDLS and CDR2 is YYNGEE. The CDR3 DNA reads as TGTGCCAGCACCCCGGGACTAGCGGAGCACGAGCAGTACTTC. Residues: CASTPGLAEHEQYF.

The V call is TRBV7-9, the J call TRBJ1-2; D unresolved. V was pared by 3 bases and J by 3 bases, with 8 bases between. The CDR3 spans 13 residues. Germline lookup yields CDR1 SEHNR and CDR2 FQNEAQ (reference sequence). The CDR3 DNA sequence: TGTGCCAGCAGCTTTGCAGACTACTATGGCTACACCTTC. It specifies CASSFADYYGYTF.

In nucleotides, the CDR3 is TGTGCCAGCATCGGGGACTCCAGCCGGGAGCAGTTCTTC. It encodes CASIGDSSREQFF. The J gene is TRBJ2-1, the V gene TRBV3-1 (or the pseudogene TRBV3-2); D perhaps matches TRBD2 (6 bases). Trimming removed 7 bases at V and 10 bases at J, with 17 bases between. Germline lookup yields CDR1 LGHDT and CDR2 YNNKEL (reference sequence). This CDR3 has 13 residues.

V is TRBV7-2 and J is TRBJ1-1; D might be TRBD1 (5 bases). This CDR3 contains 14 residues. V lost 4 bases to trimming and J lost 5 bases, with 14 bases between them. Germline V gene sequence: CDR1 SGHTA, CDR2 FQGNSA. CDR3 sequence (DNA): TGTGCCAGCAGCTCCCAGCAGGGTTCAACTGAAGCTTTCTTT. It specifies CASSSQQGSTEAFF.

This clone was seen only a few times. V and J are TRBV7-2 and TRBJ2-1, with D unclear. V lost 5 bases to trimming and J lost 8 bases, with 22 bases between them. Per germline, CDR1 SGHTA and CDR2 FQGNSA. The CDR3 covers 16 residues. For the CDR3, the DNA is TGTGCCAGCAGCCCCGATTTACTTTCCGGGTCCCATGAGCAGTTCTTC. Translated, it gives CASSPDLLSGSHEQFF.

This clone was found once. The chain's CDR3 is CASSHRSGLGGLKQFF. The CDR3, as DNA: TGTGCCAGCAGCCATAGATCGGGACTAGGTGGTCTCAAGCAGTTCTTC. The rearrangement joins TRBV14 to TRBJ2-1, with TRBD2 matching 8 bases. There are 16 residues in the CDR3. The V segment lost 3 bases and the J segment 11 bases; nucleotides outside the gene matches: 15. Germline V gene sequence: CDR1 SGHDN, CDR2 FVKESK.

The chain couples TRBV19 to TRBJ2-2, with TRBD1 identical over 8 bases. Germline-derived CDR1 and CDR2 are LNHDA and SQIVND (reference sequence). The CDR3 is made up of 14 amino acids. After removal of 7 bases from V and 8 bases from J, the junction contained 9 bases not matched to a gene. The CDR3 reads CASIMRQGAGELFF. CDR3 coding DNA: TGTGCCAGTATTATGCGGCAGGGGGCAGGGGAGCTGTTTTTT. Combining the CDR3 with reference TRBV19 and TRBJ2-2 gives the whole variable domain DGGITQSPKYLFRKEGQNVTLSCEQNLNHDAMYWYRQDPGQGLRLIYYSQIVNDFQKGDIAEGYSVSREKKESFPLTVTSAQKNPTAFYLCASIMRQGAGELFFGEGSRLTVL.

This clone turned up a few times. This chain links TRBV21-1 with TRBJ2-1; the table's D call of TRBD1 was not tested on the DNA. TRBV21-1 is given as a pseudogene. The CDR3 spans 19 residues. Here the CDR3 DNA reads TGTGCCAGCAGCAAAGCTTATTACCGGACAAGGGCCTCCTACAATGAGCAGTTCTTC. It specifies CASSKAYYRTRASYNEQFF.

The gene calls are TRBV27 and TRBJ2-5, with TRBD2 as a possible D gene (5 bases). The germline CDR1 and CDR2 sequences are MNHEY and SMNVEV (reference sequence). V lost 4 bases and J lost 5, with 11 bases in between. The length of the CDR3 is 13 residues. For the CDR3, the DNA is TGTGCCAGCAGTTCGCAACTAGGGGAGACCCAGTACTTC. It yields the protein CASSSQLGETQYF.

V is TRBV27 and J is TRBJ1-1; D might be TRBD1 (5 bases). CDR1 and CDR2 from the germline V gene are MNHEY and SMNVEV (reference sequence). V lost 5 bases to trimming and J lost 0 bases, with 13 bases between them. CDR3 length: 15 amino acids. The CDR3, as DNA: TGTGCCAGCAGTATTGGGGCCGCACTGAACACTGAAGCTTTCTTT. It yields the protein CASSIGAALNTEAFF.

The genes are TRBV10-2 and TRBJ2-3; tentatively, D is TRBD2 (6 bases). Germline loops: CDR1 WSHSY, CDR2 SAAADI. V was clipped by 8 bases and J by 2 bases, with 14 bases between them. The CDR3 spans 14 residues. The CDR3 DNA sequence: TGCGCCAGCTGGGAGGAGGGTTTCACAGATACGCAGTATTTT. Residues: CASWEEGFTDTQYF.